The present entry profiles one T cell receptor (beta chain) with its context. The data are from a study of tumor-infiltrating lymphocytes in oesophageal squamous cell carcinoma. Trimming took 5 bases from V and 1 from J, leaving 13 bases between them. Germline CDR1 is SGHVS and CDR2 is FNYEAQ. CDR3 length: 15 amino acids. TCRdb redid the calling of the PCR reads with MiXCR, one entry per CDR3 protein. The top ten hold around 31% of the sample, which has some 16,000 distinct CDR3 sequences, approximately 46% seen once. The clonotype was recovered from a female donor with esophageal squamous cell carcinoma. The rearrangement links TRBV7-6 to TRBJ2-3; the D gene is possibly TRBD2 (6 bases). Specimen: normal esophageal tissue next to the tumor. The CDR3 loop is CASSLRGRGTDTQYF. The DNA for the CDR3 is TGTGCCAGCAGCCTGCGGGGAAGGGGCACAGATACGCAGTATTTT.